This T cell receptor beta chain was recorded in a study of cytomegalovirus exposure and HLA in healthy donors. Study outcomes and limitations: Under in vitro conditions, a few CMV-associated chains were confirmed as specific for CMV antigens. Among CMV-associated TCR beta chains, most appeared HLA-restricted in a later analysis. Usually a TCR sequence was rare, but some public TCRs were found in many donors. Later analysis showed TCR association rates varying by HLA locus, highest for DRB1 and lowest for HLA-C.

CDR3 length equals 17 residues. The germline V gene has CDR1 LGHNA and CDR2 YNFKEQ. Trimming pared 2 bases from V and 0 bases from J, leaving 13 bases between. About this clone itself: Its antigen remains unidentified.

Researchers ran the PCR with 60 Vbeta and 13 Jbeta primers. Clones were sequenced by immunoSEQ multiplex PCR, and TCRdb holds only the in-frame ones, with some missing. The sample consists of 100,000 to 120,000 clones, around 79% of them appearing once. The sequenced sample was PBMCs. The chain carries TRBV4-2 and TRBJ1-4; D unresolved. This TCR came from a woman under 40 in good health and CMV-seronegative. This chain's CDR3 is CASSQPPAEATNEKLFF. The CDR3 DNA is TGTGCCAGCAGCCAACCCCCGGCGGAGGCAACTAATGAAAAACTGTTTTTT.